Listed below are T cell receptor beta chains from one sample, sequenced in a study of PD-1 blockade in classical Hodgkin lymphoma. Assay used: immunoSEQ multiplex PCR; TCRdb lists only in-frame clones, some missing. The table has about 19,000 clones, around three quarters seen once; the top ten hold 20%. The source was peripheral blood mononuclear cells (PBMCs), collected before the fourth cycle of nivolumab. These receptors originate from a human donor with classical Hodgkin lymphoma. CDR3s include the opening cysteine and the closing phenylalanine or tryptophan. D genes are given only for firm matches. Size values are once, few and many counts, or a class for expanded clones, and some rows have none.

CDR3aa: CASRSRMNTEAFF
CDR3nt: TGCGCCAGCAGAAGTCGGATGAACACTGAAGCTTTCTTT
abundance: -
v_gene: TRBV5-1
j_gene: TRBJ1-1
d_gene: -

CDR3aa: CASSLKSTGELFF
CDR3nt: TGTGCCAGCAGCTTAAAAAGTACCGGGGAGCTGTTTTTT
abundance: -
v_gene: TRBV7-2
j_gene: TRBJ2-2
d_gene: -

CDR3aa: CASSELGISGNTIYF
CDR3nt: TGTGCCAGCAGTGAATTGGGTATCTCTGGAAACACCATATATTTT
abundance: -
v_gene: TRBV2
j_gene: TRBJ1-3
d_gene: -

CDR3aa: CASGSYEQYF
CDR3nt: TGTGCCAGCGGATCTTACGAGCAGTACTTC
abundance: -
v_gene: TRBV7-9
j_gene: TRBJ2-7
d_gene: -

CDR3aa: CASSEDSLRDEQYF
CDR3nt: TGTGCCAGCAGCGAGGACTCGCTGAGGGACGAGCAGTACTTC
abundance: -
v_gene: TRBV9
j_gene: TRBJ2-7
d_gene: -

CDR3aa: CASSTLGAGELFF
CDR3nt: TGTGCCAGTAGTACCCTCGGCGCCGGGGAGCTGTTTTTT
abundance: -
v_gene: TRBV19
j_gene: TRBJ2-2
d_gene: -

CDR3aa: CASSQDLRGALLDIQYF
CDR3nt: TGCGCCAGCAGCCAAGATTTACGGGGGGCCCTTTTGGACATTCAGTACTTC
abundance: few
v_gene: TRBV4-3
j_gene: TRBJ2-4
d_gene: -

CDR3aa: CASSIAYLARASSSSYNEQFF
CDR3nt: TGTGCCAGTAGTATAGCTTACCTGGCCCGAGCAAGTTCTAGCTCCTACAATGAGCAGTTCTTC
abundance: once
v_gene: TRBV19
j_gene: TRBJ2-1
d_gene: -

CDR3aa: CASSLGRLAFDYEQYF
CDR3nt: TGTGCCAGCAGCTTAGGGAGACTAGCATTTGACTACGAGCAGTACTTC
abundance: once
v_gene: TRBV7-2
j_gene: TRBJ2-7
d_gene: TRBD2

CDR3aa: CAWSFENTGELFF
CDR3nt: TGTGCCTGGAGTTTTGAGAACACCGGGGAGCTGTTTTTT
abundance: -
v_gene: TRBV30
j_gene: TRBJ2-2
d_gene: -

CDR3aa: CASSRGLAGGQYF
CDR3nt: TGTGCCAGCAGCCGGGGACTAGCGGGAGGGCAGTACTTC
abundance: -
v_gene: TRBV14
j_gene: TRBJ2-7
d_gene: TRBD2

CDR3aa: CASSLWPAWAGANVLTF
CDR3nt: TGTGCCAGCAGCTTGTGGCCCGCCTGGGCGGGGGCCAACGTCCTGACTTTC
abundance: -
v_gene: TRBV5-6
j_gene: TRBJ2-6
d_gene: -

CDR3aa: CASSWGTSGRTDTQYF
CDR3nt: TGTGCCAGCAGTTGGGGGACTAGCGGGCGCACAGATACGCAGTATTTT
abundance: once
v_gene: TRBV6-5
j_gene: TRBJ2-3
d_gene: TRBD2

CDR3aa: CASSMMVYGYTF
CDR3nt: TGTGCCAGTAGTATGATGGTATATGGCTACACCTTC
abundance: medium-sized
v_gene: TRBV19
j_gene: TRBJ1-2
d_gene: -

CDR3aa: CASSFGGQEAQYF
CDR3nt: TGTGCCAGCAGCTTCGGTGGGCAAGAGGCCCAGTACTTC
abundance: few
v_gene: TRBV5-4
j_gene: TRBJ2-5
d_gene: -

CDR3aa: CASSTRFTEAFF
CDR3nt: TGTGCCAGCAGTACTCGATTCACTGAAGCTTTCTTT
abundance: -
v_gene: TRBV28
j_gene: TRBJ1-1
d_gene: -

CDR3aa: CASSQDMGGTVGQPQHF
CDR3nt: TGCGCCAGCAGCCAAGATATGGGAGGGACAGTCGGTCAGCCCCAGCATTTT
abundance: -
v_gene: TRBV4-1
j_gene: TRBJ1-5
d_gene: TRBD1